The 28 T cell receptor beta chains below come from one sample, sequenced in a study of blood T cell repertoires in COVID-19. Here immunoSEQ multiplex PCR was the method, and the copy in TCRdb shows in-frame clones only, minus some. Of around 210,000 clones listed, over 70% are singletons. Sample: peripheral blood. Receptors were obtained from a woman in her 70s with acute or convalescent COVID-19.

The rearrangement links TRBV27 to TRBJ2-5, with a possible D match to TRBD1 (5 bases). Deletions cut 2 bases from V and 5 bases from J, with 12 bases between. In germline, CDR1 is MNHEY, CDR2 SMNVEV (reference sequence). The CDR3 sequence is 14 residues long. This CDR3 reads CASSLSRVWETQYF. In DNA, the CDR3 is TGTGCCAGCAGTTTAAGCAGGGTTTGGGAGACCCAGTACTTC.

There are a few counts of this clone. The chain has TRBV6-5 and TRBJ1-1, with no clear D. Between the trimmed V and J ends, which lost 5 bases and 4 bases, there was a span of 5 bases. This CDR3 has 11 residues. CDR1 MNHEY and CDR2 SVGAGI come from the germline V gene. The CDR3 is CASSRGTEAFF. The CDR3 DNA reads as TGTGCCAGCAGTCGAGGCACTGAAGCTTTCTTT.

This clone was detected once. The V and J genes are TRBV3-1 (or the pseudogene TRBV3-2) and TRBJ1-1; a weak D match, TRBD1 (6 bases). The CDR3 extends over 14 amino acids. The germline V and J ends were trimmed by 2 bases and 5 bases, with 12 bases remaining between them. Germline lookup yields CDR1 LGHDT and CDR2 YNNKEL (reference sequence). The CDR3 DNA reads as TGTGCCAGCAGCCAACTACAGGGTAGGACTGAAGCTTTCTTT. Translated, it gives CASSQLQGRTEAFF.

The chain is built from TRBV27 and TRBJ2-7, with D possibly TRBD2 on 7 matching bases. Germline V lookup: CDR1 MNHEY, CDR2 SMNVEV (reference sequence). Trimming left V 6 bases short and J 5 bases short, with 17 bases between. The CDR3 is 14 residues long. CDR3 sequence (DNA): TGTGCCAGCAGCATGGGGGCGGCGGGGGACGAGCAGTACTTC. Translating gives CASSMGAAGDEQYF.

The chain uses TRBV2 and TRBJ1-2, with TRBD1 as a possible D gene (6 bases). CDR1 and CDR2 (germline): SNHLY, FYNNEI. Trimming left V 10 bases short and J 4 bases short, with 16 bases between. The CDR3 has 13 residues. The CDR3 DNA reads TGTGCCATCGGGGACAACGCCCTCTATGGCTACACCTTC. Translation: CAIGDNALYGYTF.

The chain couples TRBV11-2 to TRBJ2-2; possibly TRBD2 for D (6 bases). The V end was cut by 2 bases, the J end by 4 bases, with 8 bases between. The CDR3 runs to 14 residues. The germline V gene has CDR1 SGHAT and CDR2 FQNNGV. CDR3 DNA: TGTGCCAGCAGCTTATGGGGACTCACCGGGGAGCTGTTTTTT. Its translation: CASSLWGLTGELFF.

This clone came up once. The rearrangement joins TRBV2 to TRBJ1-4, with 7 bases matching TRBD1. CDR3 length: 14 amino acids. Germline trimming cut 10 bases from V and 0 bases from J; bases unmatched to any gene: 5. CDR1 SNHLY and CDR2 FYNNEI come from the germline V gene. Written as DNA, the CDR3 is TGTGCCACAAGGACAGGTGCAACTAATGAAAAACTGTTTTTT. It translates to CATRTGATNEKLFF. Supplemented by reference TRBV2 and TRBJ1-4, the full variable domain reads EPEVTQTPSHQVTQMGQEVILRCVPISNHLYFYWYRQILGQKVEFLVSFYNNEISEKSEIFDDQFSVERPDGSNFTLKIRSTKLEDSAMYFCATRTGATNEKLFFGSGTQLSVL.

V is TRBV5-1 and J is TRBJ1-5, with D perhaps matching TRBD1 (5 bases). V gave up 2 bases and J gave up 3 bases, with 9 bases separating them. Germline assignment: CDR1 SGHRS and CDR2 YFSETQ. This CDR3 region has 14 residues. This CDR3 is CASSFGTSNQPQHF. The CDR3, as DNA: TGCGCCAGCAGCTTCGGGACTTCCAATCAGCCCCAGCATTTT.

V usage is TRBV4-1 and J usage is TRBJ1-2; D perhaps matches TRBD1 (5 bases). Germline assignment: CDR1 MGHRA and CDR2 YSYEKL. V was shortened by 6 bases and J by 8 bases, with 22 bases between the two germline ends. The CDR3 is made up of 15 amino acids. The CDR3 is CASSPRSWGRDGYTF. The CDR3 nucleotides read TGCGCCAGCAGTCCACGAAGTTGGGGGAGGGACGGCTACACCTTC.

V is TRBV7-9 and J is TRBJ1-4, with TRBD1 identical over 10 bases. Germline CDR1 reads SEHNR; CDR2 reads FQNEAQ (reference sequence). This CDR3 has 17 amino acids. J gave up 7 bases and V 5 bases, and 13 bases lay outside the gene matches. CDR3 in DNA: TGTGCCAGCAGCCCCCTCCCCGGGACAGGGGTGGGTGAAAAACTGTTTTTT. Translation gives CASSPLPGTGVGEKLFF.

The CDR3: CASSPRTGRQLDRETQYF. CDR3 in DNA: TGTGCCAGCAGCCCAAGGACAGGGCGACAGTTGGACCGGGAGACCCAGTACTTC. The V call is TRBV28, the J call TRBJ2-5, with 8 nucleotides matching TRBD1. The length of the CDR3 is 18 residues. With 6 bases clipped from V and 5 bases from J, the junction kept 20 bases outside the gene matches. Germline V CDR1 and CDR2: MDHEN, SYDVKM. Looking up the rest from reference TRBV28 and TRBJ2-5 gives the full variable domain: DVKVTQSSRYLVKRTGEKVFLECVQDMDHENMFWYRQDPGLGLRLIYFSYDVKMKEKGDIPEGYSVSREKKERFSLILESASTNQTSMYLCASSPRTGRQLDRETQYFGPGTRLLVL.

The rearrangement links TRBV5-1 to TRBJ1-4, with no clear D. This CDR3 has 15 amino acids. CDR1 is SGHRS, CDR2 YFSETQ, per germline. Trimming left V 6 bases short and J 0 bases short, with 12 bases between. CDR3 residues: CASTLQDATNEKLFF. The DNA for the CDR3 is TGCGCCAGCACCCTCCAGGATGCAACTAATGAAAAACTGTTTTTT.

This chain joins TRBV5-1 and TRBJ2-1; 13 bases are a match to TRBD2. CDR1 is SGHRS, CDR2 YFSETQ, per germline. This CDR3 is built from 17 residues. V lost 3 bases and J lost 7; bases outside the gene matches: 10. CDR3 sequence: CASSYRTSGSRGNEQFF. The DNA of the CDR3 is TGCGCCAGCAGCTATAGGACTAGCGGGAGTAGAGGGAATGAGCAGTTCTTC.

This clone was seen a few times. The CDR3 region is CASSLTVAVSPLHF. The CDR3, as DNA: TGTGCCAGCAGCTTGACAGTAGCGGTTTCACCCCTCCACTTT. V gene TRBV7-9 combines with J gene TRBJ1-6; D possibly corresponds to TRBD1 (5 bases). Germline CDR1 is SEHNR and CDR2 is FQNEAQ (reference sequence). V was pared by 3 bases and J by 9 bases, with 12 bases between. The CDR3 spans 14 residues.

The rearrangement uses TRBV5-4 and TRBJ1-3; D is perhaps TRBD1 (6 bases). The germline gives CDR1 SGHNT, CDR2 YYREEE (reference sequence). V lost 3 bases to trimming and J lost 6 bases, with 10 bases between them. The CDR3 runs to 13 residues. The CDR3 reads CASSSQGLNTIYF. The CDR3 DNA reads as TGTGCCAGCAGCTCACAGGGTTTAAACACCATATATTTT.

This clone appeared once. The rearrangement uses TRBV27 and TRBJ1-1, with D possibly matching TRBD1 (6 bases). In germline, CDR1 is MNHEY, CDR2 SMNVEV (reference sequence). There are 15 residues in the CDR3. V lost 6 bases, J lost 5 bases, and 19 bases lay in between. The CDR3 protein is CASSLYGQSRTEAFF. DNA of the CDR3: TGTGCCAGCAGCCTATACGGACAGAGTCGAACTGAAGCTTTCTTT.

The rearrangement uses TRBV14 and TRBJ1-1, with 8 nucleotides matching TRBD1. This CDR3 comprises 17 residues. The trim removed 5 bases at V and 2 bases at J, leaving 13 bases unmatched. CDR1 and CDR2 (germline): SGHDN, FVKESK. The CDR3 loop reads CASSVAQGAELNTEAFF. CDR3 in DNA: TGTGCCAGCAGCGTCGCGCAGGGGGCAGAACTAAACACTGAAGCTTTCTTT.

The chain combines TRBV12-5 with TRBJ2-3, with D hard to call. Germline CDR1 reads LGHNT; CDR2 reads FRNRAP. CDR3 length: 12 residues. Between the trimmed V and J ends, which lost 5 bases and 1 base, there was a span of 4 bases. The CDR3 region is CASGIGTDTQYF. The CDR3 DNA reads TGTGCTAGTGGTATCGGCACAGATACGCAGTATTTT. The complete variable domain, with remaining parts taken from reference TRBV12-5 and TRBJ2-3, reads DARVTQTPRHKVTEMGQEVTMRCQPILGHNTVFWYRQTMMQGLELLAYFRNRAPLDDSGMPKDRFSAEMPDATLATLKIQPSEPRDSAVYFCASGIGTDTQYFGPGTRLTVL.

This chain links TRBV11-2 with TRBJ2-3, with D possibly matching TRBD2 (5 bases). Germline V gene lookup returns CDR1 SGHAT and CDR2 FQNNGV. V was shortened by 0 bases and J by 4 bases, with 8 bases between the two germline ends. This CDR3 region has 14 residues. CDR3 nucleotide sequence: TGTGCCAGCAGCTTAGATAATAGCGCAGATACGCAGTATTTT. It encodes CASSLDNSADTQYF.

The genes are TRBV6-5 and TRBJ2-3; 9 bases map to TRBD2. The CDR3 loop spans 14 amino acids. Looked up from germline, CDR1 is MNHEY and CDR2 is SVGAGI. Trimming took 7 bases from V and 6 from J; bases not matched to a gene: 8. CDR3 DNA sequence: TGTGCCAGCATCCCGGGACTAGCTGGGGATACGCAGTATTTT. As protein: CASIPGLAGDTQYF.

The chain joins TRBV29-1 to TRBJ2-3; TRBD2 might be the D (6 bases). Trimming took off 3 bases at V and 3 bases at J, with 10 bases between the two ends. The CDR3 sequence is 13 residues long. CDR1 is SQVTM and CDR2 is ANQGSEA in the germline V gene. The CDR3 bases are TGCAGCGTTGATCCCCGGGGGACAGATACGCAGTATTTT. Amino acid sequence: CSVDPRGTDTQYF.

The rearrangement joins TRBV10-3 to TRBJ1-1; the match to TRBD1 covers 10 bases. Per germline, CDR1 ENHRY and CDR2 SYGVKD. This CDR3 region has 13 residues. With 10 bases clipped from V and 5 bases from J, the junction kept 7 bases outside the gene matches. CDR3 in DNA: TGTGCCACCGAACCGGGACAGGGGACTGAAGCTTTCTTT. It specifies CATEPGQGTEAFF.

The rearrangement uses TRBV4-2 and TRBJ1-2; a weak D match, TRBD1 (5 bases). Looked up from germline, CDR1 is LGHNA and CDR2 is YNFKEQ. Trimming took off 1 base at V and 5 bases at J, with 5 bases between the two ends. The CDR3 loop spans 12 amino acids. The CDR3 loop reads CASSQGQYGYTF. CDR3 nucleotides: TGTGCCAGCAGCCAAGGACAGTATGGCTACACCTTC.

This clone has only one observation. The chain recombines TRBV5-4 with TRBJ2-3, with D possibly being TRBD2 (5 bases). The CDR3 is 13 residues long. Germline V gene data show CDR1 as SGHNT and CDR2 as YYREEE (reference sequence). V lost 0 bases and J lost 4, with 6 bases in between. The CDR3 bases are TGTGCCAGCAGCTTGGAGGAGGCAGATACGCAGTATTTT. This encodes CASSLEEADTQYF.

This clone was counted between two and nine times. The chain links TRBV28 to TRBJ1-2; D gene unclear. Germline assignment: CDR1 MDHEN and CDR2 SYDVKM. Trimming pared 3 bases from V and 2 bases from J, leaving 7 bases between. The CDR3 runs 13 residues. CDR3 region: CASSFPGNYGYTF. CDR3 nucleotide sequence: TGTGCCAGCAGTTTTCCGGGGAACTATGGCTACACCTTC.

This chain joins TRBV7-3 and TRBJ2-2; a weak D match, TRBD2 (5 bases). This CDR3 has 14 residues. The ends were cut back, 4 bases at V and 2 bases at J, with 8 bases in the middle. The V gene's germline CDR1 is SGHTA and CDR2 FQGTGA. The CDR3 bases are TGTGCCAGCAGCTCTACTAGTAACACCGGGGAGCTGTTTTTT. Protein product: CASSSTSNTGELFF.

There are a few counts of this clone. The V and J genes are TRBV10-3 and TRBJ2-1, with 12 bases aligning to TRBD2. The CDR3 contains 14 residues. Germline CDR1 reads ENHRY; CDR2 reads SYGVKD. J lost 6 bases, V lost 5 bases, and 2 bases had no gene match. CDR3 nucleotide sequence: TGTGCCATCAGTCGACTAGCGGGAGCCAATGAGCAGTTCTTC. Translation gives CAISRLAGANEQFF.

The chain has TRBV19 and TRBJ2-1, with a tentative D call TRBD2 (5 bases). CDR1 is LNHDA, CDR2 SQIVND, per germline (reference sequence). This CDR3 has 14 amino acids. V was pared by 5 bases and J by 6 bases, with 14 bases between. The CDR3: CASSAPRTFNEQFF. The CDR3 DNA is TGTGCCAGTAGTGCGCCGCGGACTTTCAATGAGCAGTTCTTC.